Presented here are 29 T cell receptor beta chains from one specimen sequenced in a study of T cells in women clearing cervical HPV infection. The assay was immunoSEQ multiplex PCR, and TCRdb's table has in-frame clones only and misses some. This table lists tens of thousands of clones. Sequenced material: blood buffy coat. Source of these receptors: a woman between 18 and 70 years old with a cervical HPV16 infection that either progressed to CIN3+ or cleared (not recorded which).

Concerning this clone: Coverage ceases 3 residues before the CDR3 finishes, and the germline J gene fills in the end. The rearrangement links TRBV10-3 to TRBJ1-5; D is unclear. Germline assignment: CDR1 ENHRY and CDR2 SYGVKD. V was trimmed by 8 bases and J by 4 bases, leaving 9 bases between them. There are 12 residues in the CDR3. The part of the CDR3 DNA that was read is TGTGCCATCGCGGGGTCAAATCAGCCC. This encodes CAIAGSNQP. The complete CDR3 protein is CAIAGSNQPQHF.

Of note for this clone: With the read ending 3 residues before the CDR3 end, the germline J gene is used to fill in that end. The chain uses TRBV30 and TRBJ1-4, with D possibly matching TRBD1 (5 bases). Germline V gene lookup returns CDR1 GTSNPN and CDR2 SVGIG (reference sequence). CDR3 length equals 14 residues. The V gene lost 0 bases and the J gene lost 7 bases, with 12 bases spanning the gap. The CDR3 is CAWSVLGRGEKLFF. The DNA read from the CDR3 is TGTGCCTGGAGTGTACTGGGGAGGGGTGAAAAA.

As concerns this clone: The read falls 3 residues short of the CDR3 end, and the missing part is taken from the germline J gene. The chain couples TRBV2 to TRBJ2-5; 7 bases align to TRBD2. CDR1 SNHLY and CDR2 FYNNEI come from the germline V gene. V lost 8 bases, J lost 4 bases, and 4 bases stayed unmatched. The CDR3 contains 12 residues. The part of the CDR3 DNA that was read is TGTGCCAGCGGTGGGGGGGGAGAGACC. Its protein is CASGGGGET. The whole CDR3 sequence reads CASGGGGETQYF.

About this clone itself: The sequenced fragment ends 3 residues before the CDR3 boundary, so the rest is inferred from the germline J gene. The chain uses TRBV20-1 and TRBJ2-7; TRBD2 matches at 14 bases. There are 15 residues in the CDR3. Germline loops: CDR1 DFQATT, CDR2 SNEGSKA (reference sequence). V shed 5 bases, J shed 4 bases, and the junction held 7 bases outside the gene matches. Incomplete CDR3 DNA: TGCAGTGCTCGCCCGGGACTAGCGGGAGATTACGAG. As protein: CSARPGLAGDYE. The full CDR3 sequence reads CSARPGLAGDYEQYF.

In the case of this clone: A read error may produce the germline difference seen at one junction end. The read ends 3 residues before the CDR3 terminus; that terminus is restored from the germline J gene. This same CDR3 is encoded by further DNA sequences in the sample. This chain links TRBV19 with TRBJ1-3; D not certain. This CDR3 contains 13 residues. Germline V gene sequence: CDR1 LNHDA, CDR2 SQIVND (reference sequence). The CDR3 sequence: CASSGQVRNTIYF. CDR3 DNA (partial): TGTGCCAGTAGTGGGCAGGTCCGGAACACA.

As for this clone: Read sequence stops 3 residues before the CDR3 end, and the germline J gene provides the missing end. This chain connects TRBV11-2 to TRBJ1-6; D gene uncertain. Germline V gives CDR1 SGHAT, CDR2 FQNNGV. The CDR3 is 12 amino acids. V gave up 4 bases and J gave up 7 bases, with 5 bases separating them. The sequenced part of the CDR3 DNA is TGTGCCAGCAGCTACGGGAATTCACCC. Amino acids: CASSYGNSP. The whole CDR3 protein reads CASSYGNSPLHF.

CDR3 bases read: TGTGCCAGCAGCCAAATTATCGGACAGAGCTACGAG. The encoded protein is CASSQIIGQSYE. In full, the CDR3 is CASSQIIGQSYEQYF. This chain links TRBV14 with TRBJ2-7, with D tentatively TRBD1 (6 bases). The CDR3 end falls 3 residues outside the read, so it is completed with the germline J gene. The V end was cut by 2 bases, the J end by 3 bases, with 14 bases between. The CDR3 length is 15 residues. The germline gives CDR1 SGHDN, CDR2 FVKESK.

This CDR3 is CSSTLGRDTEAFF. The covered CDR3 bases are TGCAGCTCCACATTGGGCAGGGACACTGAA. V is TRBV29-1 and J is TRBJ1-1, with a possible D match to TRBD1 (5 bases). The sequence runs out 3 residues before the end of the CDR3; the remainder is reconstructed from the germline J gene. This CDR3 has 13 amino acids. Germline CDR1 and CDR2: SQVTM and ANQGSEA. V lost 8 bases and J lost 3, with 16 bases in between.

On this clone: The observed sequence ends 3 residues before the CDR3 terminus, with the missing tail filled in from the germline J gene. The chain couples TRBV20-1 to TRBJ2-3, with 7 bases identical to TRBD2. The CDR3 has 13 amino acids. Germline V lookup: CDR1 DFQATT, CDR2 SNEGSKA (reference sequence). Partial CDR3 DNA: TGCAGTGCTGACACTAGCGCTCGTGAGACG. As protein: CSADTSARET. The whole CDR3 protein reads CSADTSARETQYF.

Concerning this clone itself: The missing CDR3 end, 3 residues past where the read stops, is filled in from the germline J gene. This chain joins TRBV5-1 and TRBJ2-5; TRBD2 agrees at 9 bases. The CDR3 loop spans 17 amino acids. The V gene's germline CDR1 is SGHRS and CDR2 YFSETQ. V lost 3 bases, J lost 5 bases, and 14 bases stayed unmatched. The sequenced part of the CDR3 DNA is TGCGCCAGCAGCTCCACACCTACGGGTAGCGGGAGTGAGACC. As protein: CASSSTPTGSGSET. The complete CDR3 sequence is CASSSTPTGSGSETQYF.

A note on this clone: From the germline J gene comes the end of the CDR3, since the read stops 3 residues before it. The genes are TRBV10-3 and TRBJ2-3, with 12 bases matching TRBD2. This CDR3 is 20 amino acids long. Losses at the gene ends were 7 bases for V and 5 bases for J; bases not matched to a gene: 22. The V gene's germline CDR1 is ENHRY and CDR2 SYGVKD. CDR3 in amino acids: CAIMPRRGSSGGASLDTQYF. The covered CDR3 bases are TGTGCCATCATGCCCCGCCGGGGTTCTAGCGGGGGGGCTTCTTTAGATACG.

Notes on this clone: The read is 3 residues too short to cover the CDR3 end, so that end is filled in from the germline J gene. The V call is TRBV20-1, the J call TRBJ2-1; the match to TRBD2 covers 7 bases. This CDR3 has 13 amino acids. Germline V gives CDR1 DFQATT, CDR2 SNEGSKA (reference sequence). The part of the CDR3 DNA that was read is TGCAGGGCCAGAAGCGGGGTCGCCAATGAG. Its translation: CRARSGVANE. The CDR3, in full, reads CRARSGVANEQFF.

As concerns this clone: The read ends 3 residues early relative to the CDR3; the germline J gene fills the gap. The J gene is TRBJ2-5, the V gene TRBV5-1; TRBD2 aligns across 11 bases. V lost 3 bases, J lost 3 bases, and 10 bases stayed unmatched. The CDR3 contains 17 residues. Germline-derived CDR1 and CDR2 are SGHRS and YFSETQ. The DNA read from the CDR3 is TGCGCCAGCAGCTATAGCGGGAGGGCCGGGATTGAAGAGACC. It translates to CASSYSGRAGIEET. From start to end, the CDR3 is CASSYSGRAGIEETQYF.

Comments on this clone: The DNA ends 3 residues before the CDR3 does, and the rest of the CDR3 is filled in from the germline J gene. The chain has TRBV9 and TRBJ2-7; 11 nucleotides agree with TRBD2. Unmatched junction bases numbered 6, after V lost 4 bases and J lost 3 bases. This CDR3 comprises 15 residues. The V gene's germline CDR1 is SGDLS and CDR2 YYNGEE. The sequenced part of the CDR3 DNA is TGTGCCAGCAGCCCGCGACTAGCGGGACTCTACGAG. This gives the protein CASSPRLAGLYE. The whole CDR3 sequence is CASSPRLAGLYEQYF.

A word on this clone: Read sequence stops 3 residues before the CDR3 end, and the germline J gene provides the missing end. V gene TRBV20-1 combines with J gene TRBJ1-5; TRBD1 is a possible D gene (6 bases). This CDR3 contains 17 residues. Germline CDR1 reads DFQATT; CDR2 reads SNEGSKA (reference sequence). V was shortened by 2 bases and J by 0 bases, with 17 bases between the two germline ends. Partial CDR3 DNA: TGCAGTGCTAGACGATCGACAGGTTCCTATAGCAATCAGCCC. Amino acids: CSARRSTGSYSNQP. In full, the CDR3 is CSARRSTGSYSNQPQHF.

As to this clone: From the germline J gene comes the end of the CDR3, since the read stops 3 residues before it. The J gene is TRBJ1-5, the V gene TRBV20-1; D possibly corresponds to TRBD1 (5 bases). With 0 bases removed from V and 5 bases from J, the gap between germline ends came to 14 bases. Germline V gene lookup returns CDR1 DFQATT and CDR2 SNEGSKA (reference sequence). The CDR3 contains 15 residues. The CDR3 bases that were read are TGCAGTGCTAGAGAGCCGGGGGTTGTGGATCAGCCC. As protein: CSAREPGVVDQP. In full, the CDR3 reads CSAREPGVVDQPQHF.

A word on this clone: The read comes to an end 3 residues before the CDR3 does, leaving the germline J gene to fill in the end. The rearrangement uses TRBV2 and TRBJ1-1; 7 positions match TRBD1. The CDR3 totals 14 residues. J lost 4 bases, V lost 7 bases, and 9 bases had no gene match. CDR1 and CDR2 (germline): SNHLY, FYNNEI. The CDR3 bases that were read are TGTGCCAGCATCCGACAGGGTGGGGGCACTGAA. Translated: CASIRQGGGTE. The full-length CDR3 reads as CASIRQGGGTEAFF.

A word on this clone: The read halts 3 residues ahead of the CDR3 end, with the missing end drawn from the germline J gene. The chain joins TRBV5-1 to TRBJ1-1; 10 nucleotides agree with TRBD1. In germline, CDR1 is SGHRS, CDR2 YFSETQ. CDR3 length: 15 amino acids. CDR3 sequence: CASSLGQGASYLAFF. The CDR3 DNA, read in part, is TGCGCCAGCAGCTTGGGACAGGGGGCGTCTTACTTG.

Comments on this clone: The read comes to an end 3 residues before the CDR3 does, leaving the germline J gene to fill in the end. The genes are TRBV2 and TRBJ2-3; TRBD2 matches at 7 bases. Germline V gene sequence: CDR1 SNHLY, CDR2 FYNNEI. CDR3 size: 13 residues. The CDR3 loop is CASSPGLVGTQYF. The part of the CDR3 DNA that was read is TGTGCCAGCAGTCCCGGACTAGTCGGGACG.

About this clone: Read sequence stops 3 residues before the CDR3 end, and the germline J gene provides the missing end. Other DNA sequences in this sample translate to the same CDR3. The gene calls are TRBV30 and TRBJ1-3; 7 nucleotides line up with TRBD1. The CDR3 consists of 11 residues. The V and J ends lost 3 bases and 9 bases, in that order; junction bases with no gene match: 2. Germline assignment: CDR1 GTSNPN and CDR2 SVGIG (reference sequence). Partial CDR3 DNA: TGTGCCTGGAGCCCAGGGGGCACC. It specifies CAWSPGGT. In full, the CDR3 reads CAWSPGGTIYF. The entire variable domain, with the rest obtained from reference TRBV30 and TRBJ1-3, is as follows: SQTIHQWPATLVQPVGSPLSLECTVEGTSNPNLYWYRQAAGRGLQLLFYSVGIGQISSEVPQNLSASRPQDRQFILSSKKLLLSDSGFYLCAWSPGGTIYFGEGSWLTVV.

Comments on this clone: The sequenced fragment ends 3 residues before the CDR3 boundary, so the rest is inferred from the germline J gene. The V call is TRBV29-1, the J call TRBJ2-5; 12 bases agree with TRBD2. This CDR3 spans 15 amino acids. The germline CDR1 and CDR2 sequences are SQVTM and ANQGSEA. V shed 8 bases, J shed 4 bases, and the junction held 11 bases outside the gene matches. CDR3 region: CSPTPGLAGPETQYF. The part of the CDR3 DNA that was read is TGCAGCCCAACCCCGGGACTAGCGGGTCCAGAGACC.

As to this clone: The CDR3 extends 3 residues past the end of the read, so its final part is completed from the germline J gene. The chain uses TRBV7-9 and TRBJ2-5; 11 bases fit TRBD1. This CDR3 has 15 amino acids. Germline V gene lookup returns CDR1 SEHNR and CDR2 FQNEAQ (reference sequence). J lost 5 bases, V lost 5 bases, and 7 bases had no gene match. The CDR3 sequence is CASSPGQGAPETQYF. The CDR3 DNA, read in part, is TGTGCCAGCAGCCCCGGACAGGGGGCCCCGGAGACC.

A remark on this clone: The read ends 3 residues early relative to the CDR3; the germline J gene fills the gap. The chain employs TRBV28 and TRBJ1-2; D unresolved. Germline V gives CDR1 MDHEN, CDR2 SYDVKM. The CDR3 is made up of 13 amino acids. The sequenced part of the CDR3 DNA is TGTGCCAGCAGTTTATCTGTCCCTGCAGAC. As protein: CASSLSVPAD. The CDR3 as a whole reads CASSLSVPADYTF.

Notes on this clone: The read ends 3 residues before the CDR3 terminus; that terminus is restored from the germline J gene. The V and J genes are TRBV19 and TRBJ2-3, with 10 bases that match TRBD2. V was clipped by 4 bases and J by 5 bases; unmatched bases: 9. The CDR3 is 16 residues long. Germline loops: CDR1 LNHDA, CDR2 SQIVND (reference sequence). The part of the CDR3 DNA that was read is TGTGCCAGTAGTACCGAGAGCGGGGGGGTTGAAGATACG. Its translation: CASSTESGGVEDT. The CDR3 as a whole reads CASSTESGGVEDTQYF.

Concerning this clone: The read halts 3 residues ahead of the CDR3 end, with the missing end drawn from the germline J gene. This sequence joins TRBV6-1 and TRBJ2-3, with D maybe TRBD2 (6 bases). This CDR3 is built from 16 residues. Germline CDR1 reads MNHNS; CDR2 reads SASEGT. CDR3 loop: CASSGAFQAGNQPQYF. CDR3 DNA, as far as it was read: TGTGCCAGCAGTGGAGCATTCCAGGCGGGAAATCAGCCG.

Comments on this clone: The read stops 3 residues short of the end of the CDR3; the missing end is completed from the germline J gene. The J gene is TRBJ2-7, the V gene TRBV18, with 9 bases fitting TRBD1. The germline V gene encodes CDR1 KGHSH and CDR2 LQKENI. The CDR3 consists of 14 residues. V trimming: 4 bases; J trimming: 4 bases; junction bases outside the gene matches: 5. The CDR3 loop is CASSQDRGGYEQYF. The CDR3 DNA, read in part, is TGTGCCAGCTCACAGGACAGGGGAGGGTACGAG.

Regarding this clone: The read finishes 3 residues shy of the CDR3 end, and the germline J gene is used to complete it. This chain links TRBV2 with TRBJ2-1, with a weak D call TRBD1 (5 bases). The CDR3 is made up of 16 amino acids. Germline CDR1 and CDR2: SNHLY and FYNNEI. Trimming removed 2 bases from V and 0 bases from J, with 11 bases in between. CDR3 bases read: TGTGCCAGCAGTGAAAGGGGCCGAAGCTCCTACAATGAG. This encodes CASSERGRSSYNE. The complete CDR3 sequence is CASSERGRSSYNEQFF.

About this clone: The CDR3 end lies 3 residues beyond the end of the read and is filled in from the germline J gene. This chain links TRBV7-2 with TRBJ2-1; TRBD2 matches 9 bases. The junction had 9 bases not matched to a gene; V was cut back by 8 bases and J by 7 bases. The CDR3 runs to 14 residues. The germline V gene encodes CDR1 SGHTA and CDR2 FQGNSA. The CDR3 sequence: CASDAGGPSNEQFF. The part of the CDR3 DNA that was read is TGTGCCAGCGATGCGGGAGGGCCCTCGAATGAG.

About this clone: The CDR3 end is not reached by the read, which stops 3 residues before it; the germline J gene fills it in. This chain uses TRBV19 with TRBJ2-1, with TRBD1 as a possible D gene (5 bases). Germline V gene sequence: CDR1 LNHDA, CDR2 SQIVND (reference sequence). The CDR3 runs 14 residues. V dropped 1 base and J dropped 9 bases, with 13 bases sitting between them. This CDR3 reads CASSIASQQGEQFF. The covered CDR3 bases are TGTGCCAGTAGTATAGCCTCCCAGCAGGGTGAG.